Below are 30 T cell receptor beta chains sequenced from a single sample in a study of post-analysis software for immune sequencing data. Study-wide results and limits: Controls had lower frequencies than patients of roughly five TRBV segments, which included TRBV5-6, TRBV5-1 and TRBV20-1.

Incorporated into the TCR beta cDNA libraries were unique molecular identifiers, which served to reduce PCR and sequencing biases. TCRdb analysed the PCR reads with MiXCR anew, one entry per CDR3 protein. The sample carries about 380,000 distinct CDR3 sequences, roughly 36% recorded once. No cognate antigen is known for these TCRs. The sequenced sample consisted of blood. The origin of the receptors is a girl aged 5 to 17 with multiple sclerosis.

This clonotype was observed at least ten times. V and J are TRBV7-3 and TRBJ2-3, with D maybe TRBD1 (5 bases). Germline V gene lookup returns CDR1 SGHTA and CDR2 FQGTGA. V was trimmed by 5 bases and J by 0 bases, leaving 15 bases between them. The CDR3 sequence is 16 residues long. The CDR3 sequence is CASSQGGQFSTDTQYF. The CDR3 nucleotides read TGTGCCAGCAGCCAGGGTGGCCAGTTCAGCACAGATACGCAGTATTTT.

The V call is TRBV2, the J call TRBJ2-5; D may be TRBD1 or TRBD2 (5 bases each). The germline V gene encodes CDR1 SNHLY and CDR2 FYNNEI. The CDR3 is 14 amino acids. Trimming took 3 bases from V and 5 from J, leaving 13 bases between them. In DNA, the CDR3 is TGTGCCAGCAGTGAGAACCAGTGGGGGGAGACCCAGTACTTC. Amino acids: CASSENQWGETQYF. Drawing the rest from reference TRBV2 and TRBJ2-5, the complete variable domain is EPEVTQTPSHQVTQMGQEVILRCVPISNHLYFYWYRQILGQKVEFLVSFYNNEISEKSEIFDDQFSVERPDGSNFTLKIRSTKLEDSAMYFCASSENQWGETQYFGPGTRLLVL.

This clonotype has only a few counts. The chain links TRBV15 to TRBJ2-3; D call uncertain. The CDR3 has 11 residues. Trimming removed 4 bases from V and 5 bases from J, with 4 bases in between. Germline V gene sequence: CDR1 LNHNV, CDR2 YYDKDF (reference sequence). CDR3 bases: TGTGCCACCAGCACGGTAGATACGCAGTATTTT. Translated, it gives CATSTVDTQYF.

This clonotype appeared a few times. CDR3 loop: CASSLTANSGANVLTF. CDR3 in DNA: TGTGCCAGCAGCTTGACAGCCAACTCTGGGGCCAACGTCCTGACTTTC. The V call is TRBV6-4, the J call TRBJ2-6; tentatively, D is TRBD1 (5 bases). Trimming shortened V by 6 bases and J by 0 bases, and 12 bases separated the two germline ends. CDR1 is MRHNA, CDR2 SNTAGT, per germline. CDR3 length: 16 residues.

This clonotype was detected only a few times. The gene calls are TRBV6-5 and TRBJ2-3; D gene unclear. Trimming stripped 1 base from V and 1 base from J, with 9 bases between. CDR1 and CDR2 (germline): MNHEY, SVGAGI. The CDR3 is made up of 15 amino acids. CDR3 residues: CASSYFNSGTDTQYF. CDR3 sequence (DNA): TGTGCCAGCAGTTACTTCAATTCTGGCACAGATACGCAGTATTTT.

This clonotype was counted between two and nine times. The chain links TRBV20-1 to TRBJ2-1, with D tentatively TRBD2 (5 bases). The V gene lost 1 base and the J gene lost 1 base, with 14 bases spanning the gap. Germline V gene data show CDR1 as DFQATT and CDR2 as SNEGSKA (reference sequence). The CDR3 contains 16 residues. CDR3 region: CSARGSGSLSYNEQFF. CDR3 nucleotide sequence: TGCAGTGCTAGAGGTTCGGGATCTCTATCCTACAATGAGCAGTTCTTC.

This clonotype came up a few times. J is TRBJ1-2 and V is TRBV19; D might be TRBD1 (5 bases). The V gene lost 5 bases and the J gene lost 5 bases, with 15 bases spanning the gap. Germline V gene sequence: CDR1 LNHDA, CDR2 SQIVND (reference sequence). The CDR3 sequence is 14 residues long. This CDR3 is CASSHVLWGYGYTF. The CDR3 region has the DNA TGTGCCAGTAGTCACGTCTTGTGGGGGTATGGCTACACCTTC.

The chain combines TRBV12-5 with TRBJ2-1; the D gene is possibly TRBD2 (5 bases). The CDR3 runs to 17 residues. V lost 0 bases to trimming and J lost 0 bases, with 12 bases between them. The germline CDR1 and CDR2 sequences are LGHNT and FRNRAP. CDR3 sequence reads: CASGLVLVGSSYNEQFF. The DNA for the CDR3 is TGTGCTAGTGGTTTGGTACTAGTGGGGAGCTCCTACAATGAGCAGTTCTTC.

The chain couples TRBV28 to TRBJ1-4; TRBD1 agrees at 10 bases. The germline CDR1 and CDR2 sequences are MDHEN and SYDVKM. CDR3 size: 15 residues. V gave up 4 bases and J gave up 6 bases; unmatched junction bases: 5. The CDR3 reads CASSSPGTGDEKLFF. CDR3 bases: TGTGCCAGCAGTTCGCCGGGGACAGGGGATGAAAAACTGTTTTTT. The entire variable domain, with the rest obtained from reference TRBV28 and TRBJ1-4, is as follows: DVKVTQSSRYLVKRTGEKVFLECVQDMDHENMFWYRQDPGLGLRLIYFSYDVKMKEKGDIPEGYSVSREKKERFSLILESASTNQTSMYLCASSSPGTGDEKLFFGSGTQLSVL.

This sequence joins TRBV18 and TRBJ2-7; D is uncertain. The CDR3 has 14 residues. CDR1 KGHSH and CDR2 LQKENI come from the germline V gene. Between the trimmed V and J ends, which lost 6 bases and 12 bases, there was a span of 24 bases. The chain's CDR3 is CASSPADGSYDRYF. For the CDR3, the DNA is TGTGCCAGCTCCCCGGCAGACGGTAGCTACGATAGGTACTTC.

This clonotype was detected only a few times. The genes are TRBV20-1 and TRBJ2-3; no clear D gene. V lost 3 bases to trimming and J lost 2 bases, with 9 bases between them. Germline V gene lookup returns CDR1 DFQATT and CDR2 SNEGSKA (reference sequence). This CDR3 spans 13 amino acids. This chain's CDR3 is CSASFSDTDTQYF. CDR3 sequence (DNA): TGCAGTGCTAGTTTTTCGGACACAGATACGCAGTATTTT.

There are a few counts of this clonotype. The V call is TRBV7-9, the J call TRBJ2-1; possible D gene TRBD1, 6 bases. Trimming removed 7 bases at V and 11 bases at J, with 15 bases between. The CDR3 has 12 residues. Germline assignment: CDR1 SEHNR and CDR2 FQNEAQ (reference sequence). In nucleotides, the CDR3 is TGTGCCAGCACCCTTTTACAGGGAAAGCAGTTCTTC. It translates to CASTLLQGKQFF.

This clonotype was seen ten or more times. One end of the junction is discordant with germline, which a read error may explain. V is TRBV5-1 and J is TRBJ2-5; possible D gene TRBD2, 6 bases. The CDR3 spans 14 residues. Germline assignment: CDR1 SGHRS and CDR2 YFSETQ. This CDR3 is CASSSRGTGETQYF. CDR3 coding DNA: TGTGCCAGCAGCTCACGGGGGACCGGAGAGACCCAGTACTTC.

This clonotype was counted a few times. The chain combines TRBV5-1 with TRBJ2-7; 7 positions agree with TRBD1. The CDR3 extends over 16 amino acids. Trimming cost V 2 bases and J 1 base; bases outside gene matches: 9. Germline V gives CDR1 SGHRS, CDR2 YFSETQ. CDR3 sequence (DNA): TGCGCCAGCAGCTTTTCACAGGGGTTGTTATCCTACGAGCAGTACTTC. Encoded protein: CASSFSQGLLSYEQYF.

Details on this clonotype: The junction differs from germline at one of its ends, possibly a read error. The chain couples TRBV2 to TRBJ1-6, with 7 bases fitting TRBD1. The V gene's germline CDR1 is SNHLY and CDR2 FYNNEI. This CDR3 region has 15 residues. DNA for the CDR3: TGTGCCAGCCAGAGACAGACAGGGCAAAATTCCCCCCTCCACTTT. Amino acid sequence: CASQRQTGQNSPLHF. Together with reference TRBV2 and TRBJ1-6, the CDR3 gives the full variable domain: EPEVTQTPSHQVTQMGQEVILRCVPISNHLYFYWYRQILGQKVEFLVSFYNNEISEKSEIFDDQFSVERPDGSNFTLKIRSTKLEDSAMYFCASQRQTGQNSPLHFGNGTRLTVT.

Of note for this clonotype: One end of the junction is discordant with germline, which a read error may explain. The chain joins TRBV15 to TRBJ1-4; 10 nucleotides match TRBD1. The CDR3 is 14 amino acids. CDR1 LNHNV and CDR2 YYDKDF come from the germline V gene (reference sequence). The CDR3, as DNA: TGTGCCATCAGCAGCGGGACAGGGGATGAAAAACTGTTTTTT. Translated: CAISSGTGDEKLFF. The variable domain in full, with the rest retrieved from reference TRBV15 and TRBJ1-4, is DAMVIQNPRYQVTQFGKPVTLSCSQTLNHNVMYWYQQKSSQAPKLLFHYYDKDFNNEADTPDNFQSRRPNTSFCFLDIRSPGLGDTAMYLCAISSGTGDEKLFFGSGTQLSVL.

The CDR3 here is CASSTPSGGAKNIQYF. DNA for the CDR3: TGTGCCAGCAGCACTCCTAGCGGGGGAGCCAAAAACATTCAGTACTTC. The chain joins TRBV5-5 to TRBJ2-4; 10 bases are shared with TRBD2. The CDR3 covers 16 residues. Trimming took 4 bases from V and 0 from J; bases not matched to a gene: 4. Per the germline V gene, CDR1 is SGHKS and CDR2 is YYEKEE (reference sequence).

This clonotype turned up a few times. The rearrangement links TRBV27 to TRBJ1-5; 11 bases agree with TRBD1. Germline CDR1 reads MNHEY; CDR2 reads SMNVEV (reference sequence). V gave up 5 bases and J gave up 6 bases; unmatched junction bases: 9. The CDR3 runs 16 residues. The CDR3 region has the DNA TGTGCCAGCAGTCCCGGGTGGACAGGGGGCAGTCAGCCCCAGCATTTT. It codes for CASSPGWTGGSQPQHF.

The table lists this clonotype with a few counts. This chain joins TRBV3-1 and TRBJ2-7; D not resolved. Trimming left V 4 bases short and J 3 bases short, with 10 bases between. The V gene's germline CDR1 is LGHDT and CDR2 YNNKEL (reference sequence). This CDR3 has 13 amino acids. The CDR3 reads CASSRRPDYEQYF. The CDR3 coding sequence is TGTGCCAGCAGCCGACGGCCCGACTACGAGCAGTACTTC.

In its sample, this clonotype was seen a few times. The chain has TRBV4-1 and TRBJ1-2, with D unclear. The V gene lost 1 base and the J gene lost 0 bases, with 9 bases spanning the gap. Germline V gene sequence: CDR1 MGHRA, CDR2 YSYEKL. The CDR3 length is 15 residues. CDR3 sequence: CASSQGPSANYGYTF. The CDR3 DNA follows: TGCGCCAGCAGCCAAGGACCGTCAGCTAACTATGGCTACACCTTC.

This sequence joins TRBV27 and TRBJ1-4; D is uncertain. The germline V gene has CDR1 MNHEY and CDR2 SMNVEV (reference sequence). The CDR3 has 13 residues. Between the trimmed V and J ends, which lost 6 bases and 7 bases, there was a span of 12 bases. The CDR3 DNA reads TGTGCCAGCAGCGGGCAGACGGTTGAAAAACTGTTTTTT. Translated: CASSGQTVEKLFF. Full variable domain (rest looked up from reference TRBV27 and TRBJ1-4): EAQVTQNPRYLITVTGKKLTVTCSQNMNHEYMSWYRQDPGLGLRQIYYSMNVEVTDKGDVPEGYKVSRKEKRNFPLILESPSPNQTSLYFCASSGQTVEKLFFGSGTQLSVL.

This chain links TRBV5-5 with TRBJ2-1, with 7 bases aligning to TRBD1. The CDR3 contains 13 residues. Losses at the gene ends were 0 bases for V and 12 bases for J; bases not matched to a gene: 6. Per the germline V gene, CDR1 is SGHKS and CDR2 is YYEKEE (reference sequence). DNA of the CDR3: TGTGCCAGCAGCTTGGAACAGGGGTTTGGGCAGTTCTTC. Translated: CASSLEQGFGQFF. The full variable domain, rest sourced from reference TRBV5-5 and TRBJ2-1, is DAGVTQSPTHLIKTRGQQVTLRCSPISGHKSVSWYQQVLGQGPQFIFQYYEKEERGRGNFPDRFSARQFPNYSSELNVNALLLGDSALYLCASSLEQGFGQFFGPGTRLTVL.

The gene calls are TRBV12-3 or TRBV12-4 and TRBJ2-5; perhaps D is TRBD1 or TRBD2 (5 bases each). The V end lost 6 bases, the J end lost 5 bases, and 22 bases lay between the germline ends. The CDR3 spans 16 residues. Written as DNA, the CDR3 is TGTGCCAGCAGCTGGGGATATTTTGGGACCAAGGAGACCCAGTACTTC. This codes for CASSWGYFGTKETQYF.

The chain joins TRBV6-1 to TRBJ1-5; 8 bases line up with TRBD1. This CDR3 spans 15 amino acids. Trimming removed 4 bases from V and 5 bases from J; junction bases left unmatched: 7. CDR1 and CDR2 from the germline V gene are MNHNS and SASEGT. The CDR3 DNA sequence: TGTGCCAGCAGTGCGGACAGGGTAATGTATCAGCCCCAGCATTTT. Protein sequence: CASSADRVMYQPQHF.

This clonotype was seen more than once but under ten times. This chain connects TRBV7-9 to TRBJ2-1, with 13 bases aligning to TRBD2. V was clipped by 6 bases and J by 8 bases; unmatched bases: 10. This CDR3 has 16 residues. Per germline, CDR1 SEHNR and CDR2 FQNEAQ (reference sequence). The CDR3 DNA reads as TGTGCCAGCAGTCCTCAACTAGCGGGGGGGGCGGATGAGCAGTTCTTC. Translating it yields CASSPQLAGGADEQFF. Supplemented by reference TRBV7-9 and TRBJ2-1, the full variable domain reads DTGVSQNPRHKITKRGQNVTFRCDPISEHNRLYWYRQTLGQGPEFLTYFQNEAQLEKSRLLSDRFSAERPKGSFSTLEIQRTEQGDSAMYLCASSPQLAGGADEQFFGPGTRLTVL.

The chain is built from TRBV3-1 and TRBJ2-3; TRBD2 is a possible D gene (6 bases). Trimming left V 1 base short and J 3 bases short, with 11 bases between. The CDR3 consists of 15 residues. Germline assignment: CDR1 LGHDT and CDR2 YNNKEL (reference sequence). CDR3 in amino acids: CASSQVAEGTDTQYF. CDR3 DNA sequence: TGTGCCAGCAGCCAAGTAGCGGAGGGAACAGATACGCAGTATTTT.

V and J are TRBV5-1 and TRBJ1-2; 8 nucleotides align to TRBD1. Per the germline V gene, CDR1 is SGHRS and CDR2 is YFSETQ. The trim removed 3 bases at V and 6 bases at J, leaving 4 bases unmatched. The CDR3 sequence is 13 residues long. The CDR3 is CASSWGQENGYTF. CDR3 in DNA: TGCGCCAGCAGCTGGGGACAGGAAAATGGCTACACCTTC.

The rearrangement joins TRBV7-8 to TRBJ1-5, with D hard to call. The germline gives CDR1 SGHVS, CDR2 FQNEAQ. CDR3 length equals 14 residues. V dropped 5 bases and J dropped 5 bases, with 13 bases sitting between them. The CDR3 spells CASSPDIFDQPQHF. In nucleotides, the CDR3 is TGTGCCAGCAGCCCAGACATTTTCGATCAGCCCCAGCATTTT.

The J gene is TRBJ2-2, the V gene TRBV4-2, with D perhaps matching TRBD2 (5 bases). V gave up 0 bases and J gave up 8 bases, with 16 bases separating them. The CDR3 contains 16 residues. CDR1 and CDR2 from the germline V gene are LGHNA and YNFKEQ. The CDR3 here is CASSQEPTGWAGELFF. CDR3 DNA: TGTGCCAGCAGCCAAGAACCGACGGGATGGGCTGGGGAGCTGTTTTTT.

The V call is TRBV7-2, the J call TRBJ1-1; no clear D. Germline V gives CDR1 SGHTA, CDR2 FQGNSA. The V gene lost 3 bases and the J gene lost 5 bases, with 10 bases spanning the gap. CDR3 length: 13 residues. CDR3 loop: CASSFTRRTEAFF. In DNA form, the CDR3 reads TGTGCCAGCAGCTTTACACGGCGGACTGAAGCTTTCTTT.